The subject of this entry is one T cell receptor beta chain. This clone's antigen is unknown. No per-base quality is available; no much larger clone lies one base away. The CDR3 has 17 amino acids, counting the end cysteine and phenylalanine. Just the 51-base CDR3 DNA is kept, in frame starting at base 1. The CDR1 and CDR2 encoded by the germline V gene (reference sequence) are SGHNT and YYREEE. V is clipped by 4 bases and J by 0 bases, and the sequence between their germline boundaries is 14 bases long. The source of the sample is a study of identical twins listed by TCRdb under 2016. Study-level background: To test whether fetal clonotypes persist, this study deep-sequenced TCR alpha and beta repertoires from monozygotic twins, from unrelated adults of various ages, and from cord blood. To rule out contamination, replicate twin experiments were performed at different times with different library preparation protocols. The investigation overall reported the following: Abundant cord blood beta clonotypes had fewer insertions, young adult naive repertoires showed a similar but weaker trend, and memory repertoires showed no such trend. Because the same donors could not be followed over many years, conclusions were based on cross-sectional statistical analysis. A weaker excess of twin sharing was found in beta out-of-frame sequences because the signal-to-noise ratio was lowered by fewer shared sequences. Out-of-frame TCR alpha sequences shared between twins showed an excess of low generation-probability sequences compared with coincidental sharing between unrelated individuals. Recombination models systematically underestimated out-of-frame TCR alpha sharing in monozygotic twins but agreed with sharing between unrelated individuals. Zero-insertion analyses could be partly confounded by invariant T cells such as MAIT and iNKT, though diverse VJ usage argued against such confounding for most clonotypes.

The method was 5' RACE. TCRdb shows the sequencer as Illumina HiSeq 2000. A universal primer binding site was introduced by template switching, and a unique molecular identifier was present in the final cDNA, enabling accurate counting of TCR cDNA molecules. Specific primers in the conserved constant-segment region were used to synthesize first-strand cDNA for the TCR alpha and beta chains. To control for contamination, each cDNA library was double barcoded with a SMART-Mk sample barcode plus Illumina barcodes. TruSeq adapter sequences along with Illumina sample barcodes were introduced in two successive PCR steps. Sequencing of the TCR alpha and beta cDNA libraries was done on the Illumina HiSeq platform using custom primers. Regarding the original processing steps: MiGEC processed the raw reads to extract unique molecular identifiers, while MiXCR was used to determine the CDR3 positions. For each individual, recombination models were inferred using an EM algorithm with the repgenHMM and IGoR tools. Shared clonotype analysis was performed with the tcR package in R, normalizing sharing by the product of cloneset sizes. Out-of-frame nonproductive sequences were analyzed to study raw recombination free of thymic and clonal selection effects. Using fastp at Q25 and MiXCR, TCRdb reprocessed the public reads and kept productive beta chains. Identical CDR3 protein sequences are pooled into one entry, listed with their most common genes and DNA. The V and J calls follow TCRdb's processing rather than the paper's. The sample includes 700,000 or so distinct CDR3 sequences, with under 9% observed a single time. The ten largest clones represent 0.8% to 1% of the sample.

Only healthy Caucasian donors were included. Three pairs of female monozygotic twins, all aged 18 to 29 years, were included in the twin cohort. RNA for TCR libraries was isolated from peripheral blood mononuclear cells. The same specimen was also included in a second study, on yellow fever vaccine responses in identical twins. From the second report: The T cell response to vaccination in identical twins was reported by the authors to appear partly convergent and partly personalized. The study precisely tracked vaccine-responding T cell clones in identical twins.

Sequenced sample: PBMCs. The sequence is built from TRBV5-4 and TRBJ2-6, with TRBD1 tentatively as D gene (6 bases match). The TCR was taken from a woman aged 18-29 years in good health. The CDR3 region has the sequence CASSRGHPDSGANVLTF. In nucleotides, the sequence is TGTGCCAGCAGCCGGGGACATCCTGACTCTGGGGCCAACGTCCTGACTTTC.